These T cell receptor beta chains were read from a single sample in a study of Ad26.COV2.S vaccination and SARS-CoV-2 variants. Only in-frame clones appear in the TCRdb table, and some are missing; sequencing was by immunoSEQ multiplex PCR. The profile shows 350,000 to 450,000 clones, 92% of them singletons. This specimen was peripheral blood, taken after recovery from COVID-19. The receptors here all came from a human donor who had recovered from COVID-19. Each CDR3 is given with its conserved first and last residue. The order of the fields is clone size, V gene, J gene, D gene, CDR3 length, CDR3 DNA, CDR3 protein. A D gene is named only where the DNA matches it firmly. Only some rows state a clone size, as once, few, many or a class for expanded clones.

>.|TRBV6-5|TRBJ1-5|TRBD1|15
TGTGCCAGCAGTTACGACAGGGGAGGCAATCAGCCCCAGCATTTT
CASSYDRGGNQPQHF
>.|TRBV5-1|TRBJ1-5|.|15
TGCGCCAGCAGCCCCGCCGGGACCGACTATCAGCCCCAGCATTTT
CASSPAGTDYQPQHF
>.|TRBV27|TRBJ1-6|.|15
TGTGCCAGCAGTTTCAGGGGAGACTATAATTCACCCCTCCACTTT
CASSFRGDYNSPLHF
>.|TRBV6-2/TRBV6-3|TRBJ2-1|.|11
TGTGCCAGCAGTTATGGGTCGGAGCAGTTCTTC
CASSYGSEQFF
>.|TRBV5-4|TRBJ1-2|.|13
TGTGCCAGCAGCTTCGGGCAGCTTTATGGCTACACCTTC
CASSFGQLYGYTF
>.|TRBV2|TRBJ2-1|TRBD2|13
TGTGCCAGCAGTTCCGGGACTAGCGGGGAATGGATCTTC
CASSSGTSGEWIF
>.|TRBV11-2|TRBJ1-2|TRBD1|14
TGTGCCAGCAGCTCTACCGGGACAGAATATGGCTACACCTTC
CASSSTGTEYGYTF
>.|TRBV4-1|TRBJ1-4|TRBD1|17
TGCGCCAGCAGCCAAGCGGGACAGCTCACAACTAATGAAAAACTGTTTTTT
CASSQAGQLTTNEKLFF
>once|TRBV5-5|TRBJ1-5|.|15
TGTGCCAGCAGCTTGGAGGGGTTAGGCAATCAGCCCCAGCATTTT
CASSLEGLGNQPQHF
>.|TRBV19|TRBJ1-2|TRBD1|12
TGTGCCAGTATTGACAGGGTAAATGGCTACACCTTC
CASIDRVNGYTF
>.|TRBV19|TRBJ1-4|TRBD1|15
TGTGCCAGTAGTCTGGGGACAGCAACTAATGAAAAACTGTTTTTT
CASSLGTATNEKLFF
>.|TRBV20-1|TRBJ2-7|TRBD1|13
TGCAGTGCTAGTCTGGACAGGGTCTACGAGCAGTACTTC
CSASLDRVYEQYF
>.|TRBV5-4|TRBJ1-4|.|13
TGTGCCAGCAGCTTCGGACTGAATGAAAAACTGTTTTTT
CASSFGLNEKLFF
>.|TRBV9|TRBJ2-7|.|14
TGTGCCAGCAGCCCCCGGACAGAGGGCTACGAGCAGTACTTC
CASSPRTEGYEQYF
>.|TRBV7-2|TRBJ2-7|TRBD2|17
TGTGCCAGCAGCTTTCCCCTCGGTGCGGGGGGAGACTACGAGCAGTACTTC
CASSFPLGAGGDYEQYF
>.|TRBV5-1|TRBJ2-7|TRBD1|15
TGCGCCAGCAGCTGGGGACAGGGGGGAGTCTACGAGCAGTACTTC
CASSWGQGGVYEQYF
>.|TRBV29-1|TRBJ1-2|.|12
TGCAGCGTTGTGGGGGCGGACTATGGCTACACCTTC
CSVVGADYGYTF
>.|TRBV19|TRBJ1-1|.|14
TGTGCCAGTAGAGGGGGACGTCGGAACACTGAAGCTTTCTTT
CASRGGRRNTEAFF
>.|TRBV2|TRBJ1-1|.|13
TGTGCCAGCAGTGATGGTGGGAACACTGAAGCTTTCTTT
CASSDGGNTEAFF
>.|TRBV10-2|TRBJ1-1|.|14
TGCGCCACCTCGGAACGGACCCTGAACACTGAAGCTTTCTTT
CATSERTLNTEAFF
>.|TRBV7-6|TRBJ2-5|TRBD1|17
TGTGCCAGCAGCTCAAAACGGCCCCGGGACAGTCAAGAGACCCAGTACTTC
CASSSKRPRDSQETQYF
>.|TRBV7-9|TRBJ1-3|.|12
TGTGCCAGCAGCTTATCTGGAAACACCATATATTTT
CASSLSGNTIYF
>.|TRBV11-2|TRBJ1-2|.|12
TGTGCCAGCAGCCAATGGACCTATGGCTACACCTTC
CASSQWTYGYTF
>.|TRBV27|TRBJ2-7|.|15
TGTGCCAGAAGATATCCGACCGCGGTGGGCCACGAGCAGTACTTC
CARRYPTAVGHEQYF
>.|TRBV7-9|TRBJ1-1|.|13
TGTGCCAGCAGCTTCCTAGAGGGCACTGAAGCTTTCTTT
CASSFLEGTEAFF
>few|TRBV29-1|TRBJ1-2|.|11
TGCAGCTTCCAGGGGCGGCATGGCTACACCTTC
CSFQGRHGYTF